Shown below are 24 T cell receptor beta chains from a single sample sequenced in a study of blood T cell repertoires in COVID-19. The protocol was immunoSEQ multiplex PCR, while the TCRdb copy is restricted to in-frame clones and leaves out a portion. The sample lists a few hundred thousand clones, approximately 91% occurring once. The source material was peripheral blood. The receptors come from a person under 30 with COVID-19, enrolled during active disease.

The chain couples TRBV5-1 to TRBJ2-1; 10 nucleotides match TRBD2. CDR3 length: 19 residues. Trimming removed 2 bases from V and 0 bases from J; junction bases left unmatched: 11. Looked up from germline, CDR1 is SGHRS and CDR2 is YFSETQ. CDR3 coding DNA: TGCGCCAGCAGCTTTACACCGGGACTAGCGTTAAGCTCCTACAATGAGCAGTTCTTC. Protein product: CASSFTPGLALSSYNEQFF.

The chain is built from TRBV30 and TRBJ2-1; 8 bases agree with TRBD2. The CDR3 sequence is 13 residues long. The V and J ends lost 2 bases and 10 bases, in that order; junction bases with no gene match: 7. Germline-derived CDR1 and CDR2 are GTSNPN and SVGIG (reference sequence). In DNA, the CDR3 is TGTGCCTGGAGTATAAGCGGGAGAGGGGAGCAGTTCTTC. Its protein product is CAWSISGRGEQFF.

This chain joins TRBV28 and TRBJ2-7, with TRBD2 identical over 10 bases. The germline gives CDR1 MDHEN, CDR2 SYDVKM. The CDR3 contains 15 residues. J gave up 1 base and V 6 bases, and 6 bases lay outside the gene matches. CDR3 DNA: TGTGCCAGCAGCCCACTAGCGGGGCTGTCCTACGAGCAGTACTTC. Protein: CASSPLAGLSYEQYF.

The chain combines TRBV12-5 with TRBJ2-5, with TRBD1 matching 8 bases. The ends lost 0 bases at V and 5 bases at J; junction bases unmatched: 5. This CDR3 has 15 amino acids. Germline V CDR1 and CDR2: LGHNT, FRNRAP. CDR3 amino acids: CASGLVQGARETQYF. The CDR3 DNA reads as TGTGCTAGTGGTTTGGTTCAGGGGGCTCGGGAGACCCAGTACTTC.

The rearrangement uses TRBV6-1 and TRBJ2-3; 9 bases fit TRBD2. Trimming took 4 bases from V and 5 from J; bases not matched to a gene: 13. Germline CDR1 and CDR2: MNHNS and SASEGT. The CDR3 covers 17 residues. CDR3 loop: CASSAGASRAGGDTQYF. The CDR3 DNA reads TGTGCCAGCAGTGCAGGGGCCAGCAGAGCGGGAGGAGATACGCAGTATTTT.

This chain connects TRBV6-2 or TRBV6-3 to TRBJ1-1; D gene unclear. Germline V CDR1 and CDR2: MNHEY, SVGEGT. Trimming took off 5 bases at V and 0 bases at J, with 7 bases between the two ends. There are 13 residues in the CDR3. The DNA of the CDR3 is TGTGCCAGCAGTCAGTCGCTGAACACTGAAGCTTTCTTT. Translated, it gives CASSQSLNTEAFF.

The genes are TRBV25-1 and TRBJ1-6; D remains unclear. The germline V gene has CDR1 MGHDK and CDR2 SYGVNS. Trimming stripped 4 bases from V and 8 bases from J, with 18 bases between. This CDR3 region has 16 residues. In DNA, the CDR3 is TGTGCCAGCAGTGCACCGTCCCGGGGTAATGATTCACCCCTCCACTTT. It encodes CASSAPSRGNDSPLHF.

The genes are TRBV5-1 and TRBJ2-3; D might be TRBD2 (5 bases). Germline CDR1 is SGHRS and CDR2 is YFSETQ. The V and J ends lost 0 bases and 2 bases respectively, with 10 bases between them. This CDR3 has 15 residues. CDR3 sequence reads: CASSLGGEFTDTQYF. The CDR3 nucleotides read TGCGCCAGCAGCTTGGGGGGAGAGTTCACAGATACGCAGTATTTT.

V and J are TRBV15 and TRBJ1-5, with D uncertain. CDR1 is LNHNV, CDR2 YYDKDF, per germline (reference sequence). The CDR3 runs to 15 residues. Between the trimmed V and J ends, which lost 0 bases and 0 bases, there was a span of 6 bases. The CDR3: CATSREQDSNQPQHF. As DNA, the CDR3 is TGTGCCACCAGCAGAGAACAAGATAGCAATCAGCCCCAGCATTTT.

This sequence joins TRBV5-6 and TRBJ2-7; no clear D. This CDR3 spans 11 amino acids. The germline V gene encodes CDR1 SGHDT and CDR2 YYEEEE. Between the trimmed V and J ends, which lost 3 bases and 3 bases, there was a span of 4 bases. The DNA for the CDR3 is TGTGCCAGCAGCTCCCTCTACGAGCAGTACTTC. Its translation: CASSSLYEQYF.

This chain connects TRBV7-2 to TRBJ2-5, with 8 bases aligning to TRBD2. V lost 5 bases and J lost 1; bases outside the gene matches: 6. Germline values: CDR1 SGHTA, CDR2 FQGNSA. The CDR3 is 15 residues long. The CDR3 DNA is TGTGCCAGCAGCCCGTTAGCGGGACGCCAAGAGACCCAGTACTTC. Amino acid sequence: CASSPLAGRQETQYF.

The V gene is TRBV5-1, the J gene TRBJ1-1; the D is unclear. Between the trimmed V and J ends, which lost 3 bases and 3 bases, there was a span of 6 bases. This CDR3 has 12 residues. From germline, CDR1 is SGHRS and CDR2 YFSETQ. The CDR3 nucleotides read TGCGCCAGCAGCTACCGGGACACTGAAGCTTTCTTT. It codes for CASSYRDTEAFF.

J is TRBJ1-1 and V is TRBV10-3, with TRBD1 as a possible D gene (5 bases). Trimming removed 5 bases at V and 5 bases at J, with 15 bases between. The CDR3 spans 14 residues. CDR1 and CDR2 (germline): ENHRY, SYGVKD. The CDR3 sequence is CAISHGGRGTEAFF. CDR3 DNA sequence: TGTGCCATCAGTCACGGGGGACGTGGGACTGAAGCTTTCTTT.

This clone was found a few times. The J gene is TRBJ2-7, the V gene TRBV25-1, with D perhaps TRBD1 (5 bases). The CDR3 has 15 residues. The V gene's germline CDR1 is MGHDK and CDR2 SYGVNS. The V end lost 3 bases, the J end lost 1 base, and 13 bases lay between the germline ends. Here the CDR3 reads CASSEESGPSYEQYF. As DNA, the CDR3 is TGTGCCAGCAGTGAGGAGTCAGGGCCTTCCTACGAGCAGTACTTC.

J is TRBJ1-6 and V is TRBV5-5, with 9 bases matching TRBD1. After removal of 5 bases from V and 7 bases from J, the junction contained 7 bases not matched to a gene. CDR1 and CDR2 from the germline V gene are SGHKS and YYEKEE (reference sequence). The CDR3 extends over 15 amino acids. The CDR3 DNA reads as TGTGCCAGCAGGCCTACAGGGGGCGCCAATTCACCCCTCCACTTT. Its protein is CASRPTGGANSPLHF. Combining the CDR3 with reference TRBV5-5 and TRBJ1-6 gives the whole variable domain DAGVTQSPTHLIKTRGQQVTLRCSPISGHKSVSWYQQVLGQGPQFIFQYYEKEERGRGNFPDRFSARQFPNYSSELNVNALLLGDSALYLCASRPTGGANSPLHFGNGTRLTVT.

V gene TRBV5-4 combines with J gene TRBJ2-7; D might be TRBD2 (5 bases). Deletions cut 0 bases from V and 6 bases from J, with 10 bases between. CDR3 size: 13 residues. From germline, CDR1 is SGHNT and CDR2 YYREEE (reference sequence). The CDR3 is CASSLGLAGEQYF. CDR3 nucleotides: TGTGCCAGCAGCTTGGGGCTAGCAGGCGAGCAGTACTTC.

The V and J genes are TRBV4-2 and TRBJ2-1; 10 bases line up with TRBD2. CDR3 length: 18 amino acids. Looked up from germline, CDR1 is LGHNA and CDR2 is YNFKEQ. J lost 4 bases, V lost 0 bases, and 9 bases had no gene match. CDR3 loop: CASSQDVASGSDYNEQFF. In DNA, the CDR3 is TGTGCCAGCAGCCAAGATGTGGCTAGCGGGAGTGATTACAATGAGCAGTTCTTC.

J is TRBJ1-1 and V is TRBV3-1 (or the pseudogene TRBV3-2); weak D call: TRBD1 (5 bases). This CDR3 has 11 residues. Trimming left V 4 bases short and J 8 bases short, with 8 bases between. The germline V gene has CDR1 LGHDT and CDR2 YNNKEL (reference sequence). CDR3 residues: CASSRAGEAFF. As DNA, the CDR3 is TGTGCCAGCAGCCGAGCAGGGGAAGCTTTCTTT.

This rearrangement joins TRBV19 to TRBJ2-2; weak D call: TRBD1 (6 bases). Trimming cost V 8 bases and J 2 bases, with 18 bases left between them. Germline lookup yields CDR1 LNHDA and CDR2 SQIVND (reference sequence). The CDR3 contains 16 residues. The CDR3 loop reads CASSLAGTSNTGELFF. CDR3 DNA sequence: TGTGCCAGTTCATTAGCCGGGACATCTAACACCGGGGAGCTGTTTTTT.

V gene TRBV27 combines with J gene TRBJ1-4; weak D call: TRBD1 (6 bases). Germline CDR1 reads MNHEY; CDR2 reads SMNVEV (reference sequence). The CDR3 spans 13 residues. V shed 3 bases and J shed 14 bases, with 16 bases lying between them. CDR3 in DNA: TGTGCCAGCAGTTTGGACAGCTCCAAGGGTCTGTTTTTT. Amino acid sequence: CASSLDSSKGLFF.

The chain joins TRBV28 to TRBJ1-2; 9 nucleotides match TRBD1. The CDR3 runs to 15 residues. Per the germline V gene, CDR1 is MDHEN and CDR2 is SYDVKM. Losses at the gene ends were 6 bases for V and 2 bases for J; bases not matched to a gene: 7. The CDR3 spells CASRKQGAANYGYTF. Here the CDR3 DNA reads TGTGCCAGCAGAAAACAGGGGGCCGCCAACTATGGCTACACCTTC.

On this clone: The conserved phenylalanine or tryptophan is not found at the CDR3 terminus, so this likely reflects a read error. The chain joins TRBV19 to TRBJ1-1; D is uncertain. Germline loops: CDR1 LNHDA, CDR2 SQIVND (reference sequence). Between the trimmed V and J ends, which lost 5 bases and 4 bases, there was a span of 11 bases. CDR3 length: 13 amino acids. CDR3 loop: CASSLTVGTEAFL. CDR3 nucleotides: TGTGCCAGTAGTCTCACAGTGGGCACTGAAGCTTTCCTT.

The chain recombines TRBV10-1 with TRBJ1-6; D is perhaps TRBD1 (6 bases). V was shortened by 7 bases and J by 12 bases, with 13 bases between the two germline ends. Germline CDR1 reads WNHNN; CDR2 reads SYGVQD (reference sequence). The CDR3 is 12 residues long. The CDR3 DNA follows: TGCGCCAGCATCAGCACGGACAGACCCCTCCACTTT. This sequence encodes CASISTDRPLHF.

The chain combines TRBV4-3 with TRBJ2-3; D is perhaps TRBD2 (6 bases). The CDR3 has 17 amino acids. The germline gives CDR1 LGHNA, CDR2 YSLEER. The germline V and J ends were trimmed by 0 bases and 2 bases, with 15 bases remaining between them. The chain's CDR3 is CASSQDRGSGLTDTQYF. The CDR3 DNA reads TGCGCCAGCAGCCAAGATCGAGGTAGCGGACTCACAGATACGCAGTATTTT.